One and the same sample provided the 30 T cell receptor beta chains below, sequenced in a study of T-cell reconstitution after alpha-beta-depleted transplantation in children. Library preparation (for TCRbeta) was performed with unique molecular identifiers. TCRdb re-derived calls from the PCR reads in MiXCR, one entry per CDR3 protein. This sample has approximately 500,000 distinct CDR3 sequences; over 9.5% occur once, and the top ten carry about 2.1%. Sequences were derived from PBMCs, sampled before TCRalphabeta/CD19-depleted stem cell transplant. The receptors were gathered from a child aged 2-9 years with inherited bone marrow failure, due to receive a stem cell transplant.

The table lists this clonotype with many counts. The chain uses TRBV27 and TRBJ2-7; 7 bases are shared with TRBD2. Germline V gives CDR1 MNHEY, CDR2 SMNVEV (reference sequence). V trimming: 6 bases; J trimming: 2 bases; junction bases outside the gene matches: 1. There are 12 residues in the CDR3. CDR3 protein: CASRAGAYEQYF. The DNA of the CDR3 is TGTGCCAGCAGGGCGGGGGCCTACGAGCAGTACTTC.

With regard to this clonotype: A much larger clone is a single base away; this may be a read error. This chain uses TRBV4-2 with TRBJ2-1, with 9 bases that match TRBD2. The CDR3 contains 17 residues. Germline V gives CDR1 LGHNA, CDR2 YNFKEQ. The ends lost 4 bases at V and 0 bases at J; junction bases unmatched: 7. The CDR3 reads CASSPIAGAGSYNEQFF. CDR3 sequence (DNA): TGTGCCAGCAGCCCCATAGCGGGAGCTGGCTCCTACAATGAGCAGTTCTTC.

This clonotype was found many times. CDR3 region: CASKGLDQPQHF. CDR3 sequence (DNA): TGTGCCAGCAAGGGGCTCGATCAGCCCCAGCATTTT. The chain recombines TRBV27 with TRBJ1-5, with D possibly being TRBD1 (5 bases). V was trimmed by 7 bases and J by 5 bases, leaving 9 bases between them. CDR1 and CDR2 from the germline V gene are MNHEY and SMNVEV (reference sequence). This CDR3 is built from 12 residues.

This clonotype was counted a few times. This rearrangement joins TRBV7-2 to TRBJ2-3; unclear D gene. Germline V gene sequence: CDR1 SGHTA, CDR2 FQGNSA. Trimming left V 5 bases short and J 6 bases short, with 18 bases between. The CDR3 extends over 15 amino acids. CDR3 region: CASSPTLPPRDTQYF. CDR3 DNA sequence: TGTGCCAGCAGCCCAACACTACCCCCACGGGATACGCAGTATTTT.

This clonotype showed up many times. The chain couples TRBV4-3 to TRBJ2-3, with 13 nucleotides matching TRBD2. The CDR3 extends over 18 amino acids. J gave up 8 bases and V 1 base, and 12 bases lay outside the gene matches. Germline lookup yields CDR1 LGHNA and CDR2 YSLEER. The DNA for the CDR3 is TGCGCCAGCAGCCAAGGTCCCACCGGGACTAGCGGGAAGGGTACGCAGTATTTT. Its protein is CASSQGPTGTSGKGTQYF.

This clonotype has a count of ten or more. V and J are TRBV12-3 or TRBV12-4 and TRBJ2-5; the match to TRBD2 covers 9 bases. The V and J ends lost 3 bases and 1 base, in that order; junction bases with no gene match: 9. CDR3 size: 17 residues. CDR3 amino acids: CASSFQREAPFQETQYF. The CDR3, as DNA: TGTGCCAGCAGTTTCCAGCGGGAGGCCCCCTTCCAAGAGACCCAGTACTTC.

This clonotype was seen ten or more times. This rearrangement joins TRBV12-3 or TRBV12-4 to TRBJ1-1, with D perhaps matching TRBD1 (5 bases). Trimming removed 3 bases at V and 8 bases at J, with 10 bases between. This CDR3 region has 12 residues. The CDR3 nucleotides are TGTGCCAGCAGTTTCACAGGCGCAGAAGCTTTCTTT. This translates into CASSFTGAEAFF.

This clonotype came up many times. V usage is TRBV28 and J usage is TRBJ1-6; no definite D call. This CDR3 has 15 amino acids. Trimming removed 10 bases at V and 0 bases at J, with 13 bases between. Germline CDR1 MDHEN, CDR2 SYDVKM. CDR3 sequence: CATHQLDSYNSPLHF. DNA for the CDR3: TGTGCCACCCACCAGTTAGACTCCTATAATTCACCCCTCCACTTT. Full variable domain (remainder filled in from reference TRBV28 and TRBJ1-6): DVKVTQSSRYLVKRTGEKVFLECVQDMDHENMFWYRQDPGLGLRLIYFSYDVKMKEKGDIPEGYSVSREKKERFSLILESASTNQTSMYLCATHQLDSYNSPLHFGNGTRLTVT.

This clonotype has ten or more counts. The chain couples TRBV29-1 to TRBJ2-3; TRBD1 might be the D (5 bases). Germline assignment: CDR1 SQVTM and CDR2 ANQGSEA. The CDR3 is made up of 12 amino acids. Trimming cost V 4 bases and J 5 bases, with 10 bases left between them. In DNA, the CDR3 is TGCAGCGTTGGTGCAGGGATAGATACGCAGTATTTT. Its translation is CSVGAGIDTQYF.

Ten or more counts support this clonotype. The chain recombines TRBV28 with TRBJ2-7; 8 bases line up with TRBD1. The length of the CDR3 is 14 residues. CDR1 and CDR2 from the germline V gene are MDHEN and SYDVKM. The J segment lost 3 bases and the V segment lost 5 bases, leaving 6 bases of the junction unmatched. CDR3 protein: CASSMTGAVYEQYF. The CDR3 nucleotides are TGTGCCAGCAGTATGACAGGGGCGGTCTACGAGCAGTACTTC.

This clonotype was found many times. The V and J genes are TRBV29-1 and TRBJ2-7; D tentatively fits TRBD1 or TRBD2 (5 bases each). V gave up 3 bases and J gave up 2 bases, with 14 bases separating them. CDR1 SQVTM and CDR2 ANQGSEA come from the germline V gene. This CDR3 is 14 amino acids long. For the CDR3, the DNA is TGCAGCGTTGAGTATCTGGGGGACGCCTACGAGCAGTACTTC. This sequence encodes CSVEYLGDAYEQYF.

The chain combines TRBV7-9 with TRBJ1-5; D uncertain. V was clipped by 5 bases and J by 3 bases, with 14 bases between them. Germline CDR1 is SEHNR and CDR2 is FQNEAQ (reference sequence). CDR3 size: 15 residues. CDR3: CASSPGQAYNQPQHF. The CDR3 DNA follows: TGTGCCAGCAGCCCCGGGCAGGCTTACAATCAGCCCCAGCATTTT.

The sample holds many counts of this clonotype. The chain recombines TRBV7-9 with TRBJ2-7; 8 bases match TRBD2. The germline V gene has CDR1 SEHNR and CDR2 FQNEAQ (reference sequence). The CDR3 contains 15 residues. Trimming cost V 5 bases and J 0 bases; bases outside gene matches: 6. This CDR3 is CASSGPGTSSYEQYF. Here the CDR3 DNA reads TGTGCCAGCAGCGGACCCGGGACTAGCTCCTACGAGCAGTACTTC.

This clonotype was counted a few times. The chain combines TRBV19 with TRBJ1-1; TRBD1 matches 7 bases. CDR3 length: 13 amino acids. Germline V gene lookup returns CDR1 LNHDA and CDR2 SQIVND (reference sequence). V was clipped by 3 bases and J by 6 bases; unmatched bases: 4. Here the CDR3 reads CASSIHRGSEAFF. The DNA of the CDR3 is TGTGCCAGTAGTATTCACAGGGGTTCTGAAGCTTTCTTT.

Many counts were recorded for this clonotype. The chain employs TRBV10-3 and TRBJ2-7, with D uncertain. The CDR3 length is 13 residues. Trimming took 4 bases from V and 4 from J, leaving 11 bases between them. Per the germline V gene, CDR1 is ENHRY and CDR2 is SYGVKD. CDR3 amino acids: CAISVPDGYEQYF. DNA for the CDR3: TGTGCCATCAGTGTCCCGGACGGTTACGAGCAGTACTTC.

This clonotype was picked up many times. The chain links TRBV19 to TRBJ2-1, with D possibly TRBD1 on 5 matching bases. The germline V and J ends were trimmed by 5 bases and 8 bases, with 10 bases remaining between them. The CDR3 extends over 12 amino acids. CDR1 and CDR2 from the germline V gene are LNHDA and SQIVND (reference sequence). The CDR3 DNA reads as TGTGCCAGTAGTGTACAGGTGGATGAGCAGTTCTTC. Translation gives CASSVQVDEQFF. Combining the CDR3 with reference TRBV19 and TRBJ2-1 gives the whole variable domain DGGITQSPKYLFRKEGQNVTLSCEQNLNHDAMYWYRQDPGQGLRLIYYSQIVNDFQKGDIAEGYSVSREKKESFPLTVTSAQKNPTAFYLCASSVQVDEQFFGPGTRLTVL.

This clonotype was picked up many times. This sequence joins TRBV4-2 and TRBJ1-4; D not resolved. From germline, CDR1 is LGHNA and CDR2 YNFKEQ. The CDR3 runs to 12 residues. V was cut by 1 base and J by 8 bases, with 5 bases left in between. The CDR3 spells CASSQGWEKLFF. In nucleotides, the CDR3 is TGTGCCAGCAGCCAAGGTTGGGAAAAACTGTTTTTT.

This clonotype was seen more than once but under ten times. The rearrangement links TRBV6-2 or TRBV6-3 to TRBJ2-1; TRBD2 matches 8 bases. V dropped 7 bases and J dropped 4; count of bases not matched to a gene: 9. CDR3 length: 15 amino acids. Germline V gives CDR1 MNHEY, CDR2 SVGEGT. The CDR3 bases are TGTGCCAGCACCGACGATAGCGGGACTTACAATGAGCAGTTCTTC. Protein product: CASTDDSGTYNEQFF.

A few counts support this clonotype. The chain joins TRBV6-2 or TRBV6-3 to TRBJ2-3; 13 bases align to TRBD2. J lost 4 bases, V lost 2 bases, and 12 bases had no gene match. This CDR3 region has 19 residues. Looked up from germline, CDR1 is MNHEY and CDR2 is SVGEGT. The CDR3: CASSYPRGPGLAGSDTQYF. DNA for the CDR3: TGTGCCAGCAGTTACCCAAGAGGCCCGGGACTAGCGGGATCAGATACGCAGTATTTT.

As for this clonotype: A much larger clone is a single base away; this may be a read error. This chain connects TRBV7-2 to TRBJ2-7; D gene unclear. The germline CDR1 and CDR2 sequences are SGHTA and FQGNSA. The CDR3 length is 13 residues. The DNA of the CDR3 is TGTGCCAGCAGCTTATGGGCAGCCTACGAGCATTACTTC. It is translated as CASSLWAAYEHYF.

This clonotype was seen at least ten times. This chain connects TRBV20-1 to TRBJ1-3; possible D gene TRBD1, 5 bases. The germline CDR1 and CDR2 sequences are DFQATT and SNEGSKA (reference sequence). Trimming pared 6 bases from V and 4 bases from J, leaving 13 bases between. The CDR3 runs to 13 residues. CDR3 DNA sequence: TGCAGTGCCCGAACGGGGCCCGGAAACACCATATATTTT. Amino acid sequence: CSARTGPGNTIYF.

In its sample, this clonotype was seen a few times. The chain couples TRBV4-3 to TRBJ2-7; D is undetermined. This CDR3 has 18 residues. The V and J ends lost 0 bases and 3 bases respectively, with 21 bases between them. Germline V gene data show CDR1 as LGHNA and CDR2 as YSLEER. The CDR3 spells CASSQDYPGVLPFYEQYF. CDR3 DNA: TGCGCCAGCAGCCAAGATTACCCCGGAGTCCTTCCCTTCTACGAGCAGTACTTC.

This clonotype was found many times. The chain's CDR3 is CASSATRSGTEAFF. The CDR3 coding sequence is TGTGCCAGCAGCGCGACGCGGTCAGGGACTGAAGCTTTCTTT. V and J are TRBV11-2 and TRBJ1-1, with a possible D match to TRBD1 (5 bases). The V gene's germline CDR1 is SGHAT and CDR2 FQNNGV. V lost 5 bases to trimming and J lost 5 bases, with 15 bases between them. The length of the CDR3 is 14 residues.

This rearrangement joins TRBV4-1 to TRBJ2-7; 9 bases line up with TRBD1. The J segment lost 1 base and the V segment lost 0 bases, leaving 7 bases of the junction unmatched. Germline V lookup: CDR1 MGHRA, CDR2 YSYEKL. The CDR3 has 17 amino acids. The CDR3 loop reads CASSQEVSGQGSYEQYF. The CDR3, as DNA: TGCGCCAGCAGCCAAGAGGTTTCGGGACAGGGTTCCTACGAGCAGTACTTC.

This clonotype was detected a few times. V gene TRBV11-2 combines with J gene TRBJ2-5; D not certain. The germline gives CDR1 SGHAT, CDR2 FQNNGV. Trimming removed 3 bases at V and 5 bases at J, with 13 bases between. CDR3 length: 14 amino acids. DNA of the CDR3: TGTGCCAGCAGCTTCCCCGATGGTCGGGAGACCCAGTACTTC. Its translation is CASSFPDGRETQYF.

The table lists this clonotype with a few counts. The rearrangement joins TRBV12-3 or TRBV12-4 to TRBJ2-7; perhaps TRBD1 as D (5 bases). The V and J ends lost 10 bases and 0 bases respectively, with 13 bases between them. The CDR3 is made up of 13 amino acids. This CDR3 reads CATEDNYSYEQYF. The DNA of the CDR3 is TGTGCCACCGAGGACAATTACTCCTACGAGCAGTACTTC.

This clonotype occurred many times. This rearrangement joins TRBV9 to TRBJ2-7; 8 nucleotides match TRBD2. The CDR3 runs 16 residues. Per the germline V gene, CDR1 is SGDLS and CDR2 is YYNGEE. V lost 0 bases to trimming and J lost 4 bases; unmatched junction nucleotides: 9. The CDR3 sequence: CASSVEPGLAAYEQYF. The CDR3 DNA sequence: TGTGCCAGCAGCGTAGAGCCCGGACTAGCAGCTTACGAGCAGTACTTC.

The table lists this clonotype with many counts. The J gene is TRBJ2-1, the V gene TRBV5-1; D perhaps matches TRBD2 (5 bases). The V and J ends lost 4 bases and 6 bases respectively, with 11 bases between them. The CDR3 consists of 13 residues. CDR1 SGHRS and CDR2 YFSETQ come from the germline V gene. The CDR3 reads CASSPLARNEQFF. Written as DNA, the CDR3 is TGCGCCAGCAGCCCGCTAGCCCGCAATGAGCAGTTCTTC.

At least ten counts were recorded for this clonotype. The V gene is TRBV10-3, the J gene TRBJ2-7, with 9 positions matching TRBD2. The CDR3 loop spans 17 amino acids. CDR1 and CDR2 (germline): ENHRY, SYGVKD. With 4 bases clipped from V and 5 bases from J, the junction kept 15 bases outside the gene matches. The CDR3 nucleotides are TGTGCCATCAGTGGGGAAGTTGTAGCGGGAGTAAGCCACGAGCAGTACTTC. Protein product: CAISGEVVAGVSHEQYF.

This clonotype was observed many times. The rearrangement links TRBV20-1 to TRBJ2-7; 11 bases match TRBD2. The V gene end was trimmed by 6 bases and the J gene end by 5 bases; junction bases not matched to a gene: 9. The CDR3 contains 14 residues. From germline, CDR1 is DFQATT and CDR2 SNEGSKA (reference sequence). DNA for the CDR3: TGCAGTGCGCAGTCACTAGCGGGAGTGGACGAGCAGTACTTC. This encodes CSAQSLAGVDEQYF.